The 28 T cell receptor beta chains presented below share a single source sample, sequenced in a study of technical replicates of blood from a few donors. TCRdb's copy holds only in-frame clones and misses some; the assay was immunoSEQ multiplex PCR. Altogether tens of thousands of clones are present, around 95% being singletons, with the ten largest covering approximately 0.26%. The sample comprised T cells isolated from PBMCs. The receptors were gathered from a human donor in good health.

The chain employs TRBV6-1 and TRBJ1-1; D unclear. V was shortened by 3 bases and J by 5 bases, with 10 bases between the two germline ends. The CDR3 extends over 13 amino acids. Germline V lookup: CDR1 MNHNS, CDR2 SASEGT. The CDR3 reads CASSDLSWTEAFF. In nucleotides, the CDR3 is TGTGCCAGCAGTGACTTAAGCTGGACTGAAGCTTTCTTT.

This chain connects TRBV6-5 to TRBJ2-7; TRBD2 aligns across 14 bases. The CDR3 has 15 residues. Germline trimming cut 2 bases from V and 6 bases from J; bases unmatched to any gene: 3. Germline CDR1 reads MNHEY; CDR2 reads SVGAGI. For the CDR3, the DNA is TGTGCCAGCAGTTACCACGGGACTAGCGGGAGCGAGCAGTACTTC. It yields the protein CASSYHGTSGSEQYF.

This clone was seen only once. J is TRBJ1-2 and V is TRBV19, with D unresolved. CDR1 and CDR2 (germline): LNHDA, SQIVND (reference sequence). V lost 7 bases, J lost 3 bases, and 9 bases lay in between. This CDR3 region has 12 residues. CDR3 protein: CASKYQDYGYTF. CDR3 nucleotide sequence: TGTGCCAGTAAATACCAGGACTATGGCTACACCTTC.

In its sample, this clone was seen once. The chain combines TRBV18 with TRBJ1-5, with D possibly matching TRBD1 (5 bases). The CDR3 totals 14 residues. Germline loops: CDR1 KGHSH, CDR2 LQKENI. V dropped 6 bases and J dropped 5 bases, with 14 bases sitting between them. The CDR3 DNA follows: TGTGCCAGCTCGTCCGGGGGGGACGATCAGCCCCAGCATTTT. Protein sequence: CASSSGGDDQPQHF.

The genes are TRBV5-1 and TRBJ2-1; TRBD1 agrees at 12 bases. The germline V gene encodes CDR1 SGHRS and CDR2 YFSETQ. The CDR3 has 14 amino acids. V lost 4 bases to trimming and J lost 9 bases; unmatched junction nucleotides: 5. The CDR3 sequence: CASSRPGQGAEQFF. The CDR3 nucleotides read TGCGCCAGCAGCAGACCGGGACAGGGGGCTGAGCAGTTCTTC.

The chain couples TRBV19 to TRBJ1-5; 7 nucleotides align to TRBD1. This CDR3 is built from 17 residues. Trimming took 5 bases from V and 10 from J; bases not matched to a gene: 20. Germline assignment: CDR1 LNHDA and CDR2 SQIVND (reference sequence). CDR3 protein: CASSGPWDRQAFEPQHF. CDR3 sequence (DNA): TGTGCCAGTAGTGGCCCCTGGGACAGACAGGCTTTCGAACCCCAGCATTTT.

The chain recombines TRBV2 with TRBJ2-7; perhaps TRBD2 as D (6 bases). CDR1 and CDR2 (germline): SNHLY, FYNNEI. Trimming removed 6 bases from V and 2 bases from J, with 20 bases in between. The CDR3 sequence is 16 residues long. The CDR3 loop is CASRTPRGDITYEQYF. CDR3 bases: TGTGCCAGCAGAACCCCGCGGGGCGACATTACCTACGAGCAGTACTTC.

This clone appeared once. The chain uses TRBV7-9 and TRBJ2-3; the match to TRBD2 covers 7 bases. Trimming took 5 bases from V and 0 from J; bases not matched to a gene: 14. This CDR3 has 18 residues. Germline assignment: CDR1 SEHNR and CDR2 FQNEAQ (reference sequence). CDR3 in amino acids: CASSVLGGQRASTDTQYF. CDR3 DNA: TGTGCCAGCAGCGTCTTGGGAGGGCAGCGAGCTAGCACAGATACGCAGTATTTT. The complete variable domain, with remaining parts taken from reference TRBV7-9 and TRBJ2-3, reads DTGVSQNPRHKITKRGQNVTFRCDPISEHNRLYWYRQTLGQGPEFLTYFQNEAQLEKSRLLSDRFSAERPKGSFSTLEIQRTEQGDSAMYLCASSVLGGQRASTDTQYFGPGTRLTVL.

The chain recombines TRBV28 with TRBJ1-1, with D possibly matching TRBD1 (6 bases). The V end lost 5 bases, the J end lost 1 base, and 8 bases lay between the germline ends. Germline values: CDR1 MDHEN, CDR2 SYDVKM. This CDR3 has 13 amino acids. CDR3 bases: TGTGCCAGCAGTCCGGGACAGAACACTGAAGCTTTCTTT. Residues: CASSPGQNTEAFF.

The V call is TRBV21-1, the J call TRBJ2-3; the D segment call TRBD2 is taken from the table without a DNA check. TRBV21-1 is a documented pseudogene. The CDR3 is made up of 17 amino acids. The CDR3 sequence: CASSKVEREGRTDTQYF. The CDR3 DNA reads TGTGCCAGCAGCAAAGTGGAGCGGGAGGGCCGGACAGATACGCAGTATTTT.

V gene TRBV28 combines with J gene TRBJ1-2; 7 bases agree with TRBD1. Germline CDR1 and CDR2: MDHEN and SYDVKM. V was clipped by 7 bases and J by 6 bases; unmatched bases: 8. This CDR3 has 13 residues. The CDR3 is CASNPGQSDGYTF. The CDR3 DNA reads as TGTGCCAGCAACCCGGGACAGAGCGATGGCTACACCTTC.

The chain uses TRBV7-6 and TRBJ2-1; tentatively, D is TRBD2 (8 bases). CDR3 length: 19 residues. The V gene's germline CDR1 is SGHVS and CDR2 FNYEAQ. Between the trimmed V and J ends, which lost 5 bases and 10 bases, there was a span of 33 bases. The CDR3 DNA is TGTGCCAGCAGCCATCCCGGGACAGACGACCAACCACCGGGGGGGGAGCAGTTCTTC. It yields the protein CASSHPGTDDQPPGGEQFF.

The CDR3 protein is CASRPPRDSYSYEQYF. For the CDR3, the DNA is TGTGCCAGCCGTCCACCTCGGGACAGCTACTCCTACGAGCAGTACTTC. The rearrangement links TRBV2 to TRBJ2-7, with 7 bases aligning to TRBD1. V trimming: 8 bases; J trimming: 0 bases; junction bases outside the gene matches: 13. CDR1 is SNHLY and CDR2 is FYNNEI in the germline V gene. The length of the CDR3 is 16 residues.

The rearrangement links TRBV6-1 to TRBJ2-1, with a possible D match to TRBD2 (6 bases). Trimming pared 1 base from V and 4 bases from J, leaving 11 bases between. The CDR3 has 15 amino acids. CDR1 is MNHNS, CDR2 SASEGT, per germline. The CDR3 spells CASSEEQRGYNEQFF. DNA for the CDR3: TGTGCCAGCAGTGAAGAACAACGGGGGTACAATGAGCAGTTCTTC.

The V and J genes are TRBV4-1 and TRBJ1-4; perhaps TRBD1 as D (6 bases). The CDR3 extends over 16 amino acids. Germline assignment: CDR1 MGHRA and CDR2 YSYEKL. Between the trimmed V and J ends, which lost 4 bases and 8 bases, there was a span of 20 bases. The CDR3, as DNA: TGCGCCAGCAGCCTCCGGGCGGGGGGCACAAGAGAAAAACTGTTTTTT. Amino acids: CASSLRAGGTREKLFF.

The chain recombines TRBV4-2 with TRBJ2-3, with 12 bases aligning to TRBD2. CDR1 LGHNA and CDR2 YNFKEQ come from the germline V gene. J lost 0 bases, V lost 0 bases, and 7 bases had no gene match. This CDR3 spans 19 amino acids. The CDR3 DNA sequence: TGTGCCAGCAGCCAAGAGGAAACTAGCGGGAGGTTCAGCACAGATACGCAGTATTTT. This gives the protein CASSQEETSGRFSTDTQYF.

The chain is built from TRBV28 and TRBJ2-7, with D possibly matching TRBD1 (6 bases). Looked up from germline, CDR1 is MDHEN and CDR2 is SYDVKM. The CDR3 consists of 19 residues. V lost 4 bases, J lost 2 bases, and 27 bases lay in between. Here the CDR3 DNA reads TGTGCCAGCAGTTCCCCACTCAATAGGGACAAAAAAGGGACCTACGAGCAGTACTTC. Translating gives CASSSPLNRDKKGTYEQYF. Filled out from reference TRBV28 and TRBJ2-7, the complete variable domain reads DVKVTQSSRYLVKRTGEKVFLECVQDMDHENMFWYRQDPGLGLRLIYFSYDVKMKEKGDIPEGYSVSREKKERFSLILESASTNQTSMYLCASSSPLNRDKKGTYEQYFGPGTRLTVT.

The sample holds a few counts of this clone. The chain is built from TRBV7-9 and TRBJ1-2, with D possibly being TRBD1 (5 bases). V was pared by 2 bases and J by 4 bases, with 8 bases between. The germline V gene encodes CDR1 SEHNR and CDR2 FQNEAQ (reference sequence). The CDR3 extends over 13 amino acids. The CDR3 sequence: CASSLLGGYGYTF. The CDR3 DNA is TGTGCCAGCAGCTTATTGGGGGGCTATGGCTACACCTTC. Together with reference TRBV7-9 and TRBJ1-2, the CDR3 gives the full variable domain: DTGVSQNPRHKITKRGQNVTFRCDPISEHNRLYWYRQTLGQGPEFLTYFQNEAQLEKSRLLSDRFSAERPKGSFSTLEIQRTEQGDSAMYLCASSLLGGYGYTFGSGTRLTVV.

The chain recombines TRBV4-1 with TRBJ2-7, with D perhaps matching TRBD2 (6 bases). Trimming removed 1 base from V and 6 bases from J, with 16 bases in between. Germline CDR1 is MGHRA and CDR2 is YSYEKL. The CDR3 spans 15 residues. CDR3 amino acids: CASSQVGRVLPEQYF. In DNA form, the CDR3 reads TGCGCCAGCAGCCAAGTCGGGAGAGTTTTGCCCGAGCAGTACTTC.

This chain uses TRBV5-1 with TRBJ2-7, with D possibly TRBD1 on 5 matching bases. Per germline, CDR1 SGHRS and CDR2 YFSETQ. The CDR3 sequence is 14 residues long. V was pared by 1 base and J by 5 bases, with 13 bases between. The CDR3 DNA reads TGCGCCAGCAGCTTGCTCTCTCTCAGGGACGAGCAGTACTTC. This translates into CASSLLSLRDEQYF.

V is TRBV28 and J is TRBJ2-7, with 9 bases fitting TRBD2. The CDR3 extends over 16 amino acids. Germline CDR1 MDHEN, CDR2 SYDVKM. Unmatched junction bases numbered 9, after V lost 5 bases and J lost 1 base. CDR3 nucleotide sequence: TGTGCCAGCAGTGGAGGCGTGGGACTAGCATCCTACGAGCAGTACTTC. Translation: CASSGGVGLASYEQYF.

The chain joins TRBV18 to TRBJ2-1; 11 bases line up with TRBD2. In germline, CDR1 is KGHSH, CDR2 LQKENI. Germline trimming cut 2 bases from V and 4 bases from J; bases unmatched to any gene: 25. There are 23 residues in the CDR3. DNA of the CDR3: TGTGCCAGCTCACCAACAACTATTTCAACTAGCGGGAGATGGGCCGCGGTGTACAATGAGCAGTTCTTC. This codes for CASSPTTISTSGRWAAVYNEQFF.

The genes are TRBV21-1 and TRBJ2-5; TRBD2 is the table's D call and was not checked against the DNA. TRBV21-1 is labeled a pseudogene. The CDR3 contains 17 residues. The CDR3 bases are TGTGCCAGCAGCGGACGGAGGCGGGAGGTGGGGCAACAGACCCAGTACTTC. Protein: CASSGRRREVGQQTQYF.

The V and J genes are TRBV4-1 and TRBJ2-7; D is uncertain. This CDR3 is built from 14 residues. V gave up 2 bases and J gave up 1 base, with 9 bases separating them. The germline V gene has CDR1 MGHRA and CDR2 YSYEKL. CDR3 nucleotide sequence: TGCGCCAGCAGCCAACCACATCTTTCCTACGAGCAGTACTTC. Amino acids: CASSQPHLSYEQYF.

The chain couples TRBV6-1 to TRBJ2-2, with D perhaps TRBD1 (6 bases). The germline gives CDR1 MNHNS, CDR2 SASEGT. V lost 5 bases, J lost 5 bases, and 12 bases lay in between. The length of the CDR3 is 14 residues. The CDR3 coding sequence is TGTGCCAGCAGTCAAACAGGGTTTACCGGGGAGCTGTTTTTT. It translates to CASSQTGFTGELFF.

This chain connects TRBV9 to TRBJ2-5; tentatively, D is TRBD2 (6 bases). The V end was cut by 0 bases, the J end by 1 base, with 16 bases between. Germline V gives CDR1 SGDLS, CDR2 YYNGEE. The CDR3 loop spans 17 amino acids. This CDR3 is CASSVALGGATQETQYF. In nucleotides, the CDR3 is TGTGCCAGCAGCGTAGCTCTTGGCGGGGCCACCCAAGAGACCCAGTACTTC.

This clone was detected only once. The V and J genes are TRBV30 and TRBJ2-7; 13 nucleotides align to TRBD2. Germline V gives CDR1 GTSNPN, CDR2 SVGIG (reference sequence). After removal of 2 bases from V and 4 bases from J, the junction contained 11 bases not matched to a gene. The CDR3 is made up of 17 amino acids. The chain's CDR3 is CAWSFGPQTSGGYEQYF. Written as DNA, the CDR3 is TGTGCCTGGAGTTTTGGACCCCAGACTAGCGGGGGGTACGAGCAGTACTTC.

The CDR3 region is CASSLRGGTSNQPQHF. CDR3 DNA sequence: TGTGCCAGCAGCTTAAGGGGAGGGACTAGCAATCAGCCCCAGCATTTT. The chain uses TRBV7-9 and TRBJ1-5, with D possibly TRBD1 on 5 matching bases. Germline loops: CDR1 SEHNR, CDR2 FQNEAQ (reference sequence). This CDR3 is 16 amino acids long. Trimming pared 2 bases from V and 0 bases from J, leaving 11 bases between.